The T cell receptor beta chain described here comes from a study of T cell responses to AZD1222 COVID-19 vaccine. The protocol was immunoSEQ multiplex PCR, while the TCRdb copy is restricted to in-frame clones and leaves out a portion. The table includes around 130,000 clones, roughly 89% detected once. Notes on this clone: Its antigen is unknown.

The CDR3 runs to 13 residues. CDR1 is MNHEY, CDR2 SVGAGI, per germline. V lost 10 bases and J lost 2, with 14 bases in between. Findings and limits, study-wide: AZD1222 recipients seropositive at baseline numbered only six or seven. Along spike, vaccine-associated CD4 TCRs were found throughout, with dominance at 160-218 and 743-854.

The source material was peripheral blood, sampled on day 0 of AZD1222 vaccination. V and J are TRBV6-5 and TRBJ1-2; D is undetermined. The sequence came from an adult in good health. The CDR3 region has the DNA TGTGCCACCGCTAGAGTACCAAACTATGGCTACACCTTC. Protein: CATARVPNYGYTF.